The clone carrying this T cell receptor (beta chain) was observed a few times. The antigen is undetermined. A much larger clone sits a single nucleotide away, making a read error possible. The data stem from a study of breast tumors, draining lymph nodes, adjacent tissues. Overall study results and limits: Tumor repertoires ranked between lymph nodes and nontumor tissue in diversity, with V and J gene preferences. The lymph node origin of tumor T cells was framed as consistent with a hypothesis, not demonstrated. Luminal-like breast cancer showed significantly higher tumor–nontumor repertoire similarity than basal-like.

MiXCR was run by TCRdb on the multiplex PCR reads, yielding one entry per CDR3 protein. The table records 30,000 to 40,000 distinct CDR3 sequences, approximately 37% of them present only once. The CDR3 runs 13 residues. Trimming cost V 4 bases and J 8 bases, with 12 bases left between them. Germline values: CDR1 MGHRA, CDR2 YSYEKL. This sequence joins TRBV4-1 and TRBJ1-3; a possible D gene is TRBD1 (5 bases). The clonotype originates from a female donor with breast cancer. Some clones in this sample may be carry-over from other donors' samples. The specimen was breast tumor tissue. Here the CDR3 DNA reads TGCGCCAGCAGCCTTTGGGGCGGAGACACCATATATTTT. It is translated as CASSLWGGDTIYF.